This T cell receptor beta chain was retrieved from a study of T cells expressing NK-cell markers (dated by TCRdb to about 2020). Background on the whole study: Three sorted T-cell subsets (CD3+CD56+NKG2C+, CD3+CD56+NKG2C- and CD3+CD56-NKG2C+) from 8 or 9 donors had their TCR beta-chain repertoires profiled. Among the eight sequenced donors, seven were HCMV-seropositive and one was HCMV-seronegative. The study sequenced eight donors, all healthy volunteers chosen at random: three men and five women. Sequencing of the libraries produced 2 x 150 bp reads on Illumina HiSeq 2000/2500, MiSeq or NextSeq. Results and caveats for the whole study, not just this receptor: In a handful of donors, the dominant CD3+CD56+NKG2C+ clonotypes were among the top 10 CD8+ clonotypes and accounted for roughly 1.0-8% of CD8+ T cells. Those dominant clonotypes were again the most abundant among CD3+CD56-NKG2C+ cells in a few donors, at roughly 28.3-65%. Whether the expanded NKG2C-expressing T cell clones were specific for HCMV antigens was left unclear.

Concerning this clonotype itself: What this receptor recognizes is not known.

A commercial ELISA kit detecting HCMV-specific IgG in serum was used to determine HCMV serostatus. Peripheral blood mononuclear cells were isolated from blood by Ficoll density gradient centrifugation. The sequencer listed for this sample is Illumina HiSeq 2000. 5'RACE template switching, by which a universal primer site and unique molecular identifiers were added, was used to make TCR beta cDNA libraries. Synthesis of cDNA was primed from the TCR beta constant segment and was followed by two consecutive PCR amplification steps. On the authors' methods: MIGEC was used to demultiplex reads and group reads by UMI, and MiTCR was used to assemble and quantify clonotypes. To exclude erroneous sequences, any TCR cDNA sequence not supported by at least two reads was discarded. Downstream repertoire analysis used the tcR package, and clonotypes were matched across fractions by CDR3 nucleotide sequence plus V segment. VDJmatch was used to annotate antigen specificity against VDJdb, with one amino acid substitution in CDR3 allowed. The reads were reprocessed in TCRdb, with one entry per CDR3 protein sequence and no accompanying DNA. What appears here as the V and J calls and clone size reflects TCRdb's work, not the paper's. The sample's table covers fewer than 200,000 distinct CDR3 sequences. Jointly, the top ten make up about 18% of the sample.

The CDR3 goes from the cysteine to the phenylalanine over 12 residues. The DNA sequence is not available. The germline V gene provides CDR1 SGHVS and CDR2 FQNEAQ. The sequenced sample consisted of blood T cells: a sorted CD56 or NKG2C T cell subset, CD4+ or CD8+ T cells, or bulk PBMC T cells (not recorded which). The V gene is TRBV7-8 and the J gene is TRBJ1-2. The receptor was derived from a woman aged 18 to 69 in good health. The CDR3 protein: CASSSDRVGYTF.